This T cell receptor beta chain was retrieved from a study of blood T cell repertoires in COVID-19. About the study: Some COVID-19 samples were acute and others convalescent; all came from the United States, Italy and Spain.

The CDR3 covers 12 residues. Germline V gene data show CDR1 as MDHEN and CDR2 as SYDVKM. The V and J ends lost 8 bases and 9 bases respectively, with 14 bases between them. The table came from immunoSEQ multiplex PCR; TCRdb's copy has only in-frame clones and leaves some out. The table has roughly 170,000 clones, around 88% seen once; the top ten hold about 3.5%. The sequenced sample was PBMCs or T cells enriched from blood (not recorded which). The chain uses TRBV28 and TRBJ1-5, with unresolved D. The source of this sequence is a woman in her forties or fifties in a cohort exposed to, infected with or recovered from COVID-19 (not recorded which). CDR3 sequence: CASYGPEGPQHF. The CDR3 bases are TGTGCCAGCTACGGGCCCGAGGGGCCCCAGCATTTT.